The 27 T cell receptor beta chains listed next were all sequenced from one sample in a study of T cell repertoires in cytomegalovirus infection. TCRdb re-derived calls from the reads in MiXCR, one entry per CDR3 protein. The table lists about 360,000 distinct CDR3 sequences, about a sixth of them singletons. The sample comprised PBMCs. The receptors derive from a human donor in good health (CMV status not recorded). Some clones in this sample may be carry-over from other donors' samples.

This clonotype was counted a few times. The J gene is TRBJ2-6, the V gene TRBV7-9; 10 positions agree with TRBD1. CDR1 is SEHNR and CDR2 is FQNEAQ in the germline V gene (reference sequence). The ends lost 2 bases at V and 4 bases at J; junction bases unmatched: 5. The CDR3 is 17 amino acids. CDR3 coding DNA: TGTGCCAGCAGCTTACGACAGGGGGCATCCGGGGCCAACGTCCTGACTTTC. Translating it yields CASSLRQGASGANVLTF.

At least ten counts were recorded for this clonotype. The chain joins TRBV6-1 to TRBJ1-3; no clear D gene. The CDR3 totals 15 residues. V gave up 0 bases and J gave up 0 bases, with 6 bases separating them. The germline V gene encodes CDR1 MNHNS and CDR2 SASEGT. In DNA form, the CDR3 reads TGTGCCAGCAGTGAAGCAGACTACTCTGGAAACACCATATATTTT. This encodes CASSEADYSGNTIYF.

V gene TRBV12-3 or TRBV12-4 combines with J gene TRBJ1-2; maybe TRBD1 (6 bases). This CDR3 has 14 amino acids. Between the trimmed V and J ends, which lost 5 bases and 4 bases, there was a span of 14 bases. In DNA, the CDR3 is TGTGCCAGCAGTACAAGGGGGGCAACCTATGGCTACACCTTC. This translates into CASSTRGATYGYTF.

The V gene is TRBV27, the J gene TRBJ1-2, with D unresolved. Trimming took 9 bases from V and 0 from J, leaving 11 bases between them. This CDR3 is 13 amino acids long. Germline V gene lookup returns CDR1 MNHEY and CDR2 SMNVEV (reference sequence). In nucleotides, the CDR3 is TGTGCCAGTGGACGGGCTACTAACTATGGCTACACCTTC. Encoded protein: CASGRATNYGYTF.

In its sample, this clonotype was seen many times. The V call is TRBV4-2, the J call TRBJ2-5; a possible D gene is TRBD1 (6 bases). The V gene lost 3 bases and the J gene lost 2 bases, with 19 bases spanning the gap. The CDR3 has 17 amino acids. Germline CDR1 is LGHNA and CDR2 is YNFKEQ. CDR3 DNA sequence: TGTGCCAGCAGCCAGCAAACTCCCGGGACATCACAAGAGACCCAGTACTTC. This codes for CASSQQTPGTSQETQYF.

This clonotype was seen ten or more times. The chain employs TRBV7-9 and TRBJ2-2, with no clear D. The CDR3 totals 13 residues. The V gene's germline CDR1 is SEHNR and CDR2 FQNEAQ (reference sequence). V was cut by 1 base and J by 4 bases, with 4 bases left in between. The CDR3 nucleotides are TGTGCCAGCAGCTTAGTGACCACCGGGGAGCTGTTTTTT. It specifies CASSLVTTGELFF.

This clonotype has just a few counts. The chain uses TRBV27 and TRBJ2-1; the D gene is possibly TRBD1 (5 bases). The CDR3 extends over 13 amino acids. The V gene's germline CDR1 is MNHEY and CDR2 SMNVEV (reference sequence). The V end was cut by 2 bases, the J end by 5 bases, with 7 bases between. Here the CDR3 reads CASSLKGDNEQFF. For the CDR3, the DNA is TGTGCCAGCAGTTTAAAAGGGGACAATGAGCAGTTCTTC.

There are many counts of this clonotype. The rearrangement joins TRBV7-2 to TRBJ2-7; TRBD1 matches at 7 bases. The CDR3 is made up of 14 amino acids. The V gene's germline CDR1 is SGHTA and CDR2 FQGNSA. The V and J ends lost 5 bases and 0 bases, in that order; junction bases with no gene match: 4. The CDR3 sequence is CASSRDRLSYEQYF. CDR3 bases: TGTGCCAGCAGCCGGGACAGACTCTCCTACGAGCAGTACTTC.

Ten or more counts support this clonotype. The rearrangement links TRBV7-8 to TRBJ2-2; the match to TRBD2 covers 9 bases. CDR3 size: 14 residues. The junction had 4 bases not matched to a gene; V was cut back by 4 bases and J by 7 bases. Per the germline V gene, CDR1 is SGHVS and CDR2 is FQNEAQ. The chain's CDR3 is CASSWREGVGELFF. The CDR3 bases are TGTGCCAGCAGCTGGCGGGAGGGGGTCGGGGAGCTGTTTTTT.

This clonotype has a handful of counts. This CDR3 is CASCVWDQETQYF. As DNA, the CDR3 is TGTGCCAGCTGTGTCTGGGATCAAGAGACCCAGTACTTC. The rearrangement links TRBV6-1 to TRBJ2-5; D is unclear. Between the trimmed V and J ends, which lost 8 bases and 2 bases, there was a span of 12 bases. The CDR3 is 13 amino acids. In germline, CDR1 is MNHNS, CDR2 SASEGT.

This clonotype was picked up many times. The chain recombines TRBV7-8 with TRBJ2-5; perhaps TRBD1 as D (6 bases). Trimming removed 3 bases from V and 5 bases from J, with 13 bases in between. This CDR3 comprises 14 residues. In germline, CDR1 is SGHVS, CDR2 FQNEAQ. The DNA for the CDR3 is TGTGCCAGCAGCTTCACAGGGTTTTTGGAGACCCAGTACTTC. This sequence encodes CASSFTGFLETQYF.

CDR3 sequence: CASSPGQIGYTF. The CDR3 DNA reads as TGTGCCAGCTCACCGGGACAGATCGGCTACACCTTC. The V call is TRBV18, the J call TRBJ1-2; 7 bases map to TRBD1. Germline CDR1 is KGHSH and CDR2 is LQKENI. With V trimmed by 3 bases and J by 8 bases, 3 bases remained unmatched. The CDR3 has 12 residues.

This chain joins TRBV10-2 and TRBJ2-1; 15 nucleotides line up with TRBD2. This CDR3 is 18 amino acids long. With V trimmed by 4 bases and J by 0 bases, 4 bases remained unmatched. In germline, CDR1 is WSHSY, CDR2 SAAADI. The CDR3 nucleotides are TGCGCCAGCAGTGGGGGGACTAGCGGGAGGCCCTCCTACAATGAGCAGTTCTTC. The encoded protein is CASSGGTSGRPSYNEQFF.

This clonotype was detected a few times. The chain recombines TRBV7-2 with TRBJ2-1, with 9 nucleotides matching TRBD2. The CDR3 covers 16 residues. The junction had 3 bases not matched to a gene; V was cut back by 0 bases and J by 3 bases. Germline-derived CDR1 and CDR2 are SGHTA and FQGNSA. CDR3 in amino acids: CASSLAGLASYNEQFF. In DNA, the CDR3 is TGTGCCAGCAGCTTAGCGGGACTAGCCAGCTACAATGAGCAGTTCTTC.

In its sample, this clonotype was seen many times. The CDR3: CASSDRGSFLNTEAFF. The CDR3, as DNA: TGTGCCAGCAGTGACAGGGGGTCTTTCTTGAACACTGAAGCTTTCTTT. The chain has TRBV25-1 and TRBJ1-1; 7 bases match TRBD1. With V trimmed by 3 bases and J by 0 bases, 7 bases remained unmatched. Germline V gene lookup returns CDR1 MGHDK and CDR2 SYGVNS. This CDR3 has 16 residues. Complete variable domain (other parts from reference TRBV25-1 and TRBJ1-1): EADIYQTPRYLVIGTGKKITLECSQTMGHDKMYWYQQDPGMELHLIHYSYGVNSTEKGDLSSESTVSRIRTEHFPLTLESARPSHTSQYLCASSDRGSFLNTEAFFGQGTRLTVV.

This clonotype was detected only a few times. The V and J genes are TRBV6-1 and TRBJ2-7; a weak D match, TRBD1 (5 bases). V shed 6 bases and J shed 0 bases, with 18 bases lying between them. The CDR3 sequence is 16 residues long. CDR1 and CDR2 from the germline V gene are MNHNS and SASEGT. CDR3 nucleotides: TGTGCCAGCAGATACAGGCCGGGTCCAACCTCCTACGAGCAGTACTTC. It translates to CASRYRPGPTSYEQYF.

Of note for this clonotype: The junction departs from the called germline gene at one end, perhaps through a read error. The rearrangement links TRBV7-2 to TRBJ2-5, with 8 bases matching TRBD1. The germline V gene has CDR1 SGHTA and CDR2 FQGNSA. CDR3 length: 14 residues. CDR3 sequence: CASSSGTGWEIQYF. The CDR3 DNA follows: TGTGCCAGCAGTTCCGGGACAGGATGGGAGATCCAGTACTTC.

This rearrangement joins TRBV18 to TRBJ2-7; possible D gene TRBD1, 6 bases. V lost 3 bases and J lost 3, with 18 bases in between. CDR1 KGHSH and CDR2 LQKENI come from the germline V gene. This CDR3 comprises 16 residues. CDR3 nucleotide sequence: TGTGCCAGCTCACCGACTTTTAGGGGGTCCTACTACGAGCAGTACTTC. This gives the protein CASSPTFRGSYYEQYF.

This clonotype was seen a handful of times. V usage is TRBV11-2 and J usage is TRBJ2-1, with TRBD2 matching over 9 bases. Germline V lookup: CDR1 SGHAT, CDR2 FQNNGV. With 0 bases clipped from V and 7 bases from J, the junction kept 16 bases outside the gene matches. The CDR3 is 19 residues long. The CDR3: CASSLDVVAGVAFWNEQFF. In DNA, the CDR3 is TGTGCCAGCAGCTTAGATGTGGTAGCGGGAGTTGCCTTCTGGAATGAGCAGTTCTTC.

The chain employs TRBV7-2 and TRBJ1-5; 8 nucleotides agree with TRBD1. Germline values: CDR1 SGHTA, CDR2 FQGNSA. The CDR3 is 16 residues long. V lost 4 bases, J lost 5 bases, and 10 bases stayed unmatched. The chain's CDR3 is CASSSRTGYQYQPQHF. CDR3 coding DNA: TGTGCCAGCAGCTCCCGGACAGGGTATCAATATCAGCCCCAGCATTTT.

This chain joins TRBV12-3 or TRBV12-4 and TRBJ2-7, with D uncertain. The V end lost 9 bases, the J end lost 3 bases, and 12 bases lay between the germline ends. The CDR3 covers 12 residues. CDR3 nucleotide sequence: TGTGCCAGTGGGGTCACCCACTACGAGCAGTACTTC. Translating gives CASGVTHYEQYF.

J is TRBJ2-3 and V is TRBV7-2, with D unclear. The CDR3 runs to 16 residues. The germline gives CDR1 SGHTA, CDR2 FQGNSA. V lost 0 bases and J 3 bases, leaving 13 bases between the germline ends. The CDR3 loop is CASSLAGSLKTDTQYF. CDR3 coding DNA: TGTGCCAGCAGCTTAGCGGGATCGCTGAAAACAGATACGCAGTATTTT.

J is TRBJ2-7 and V is TRBV20-1, with 8 positions matching TRBD1. The CDR3 runs 13 residues. The germline V gene has CDR1 DFQATT and CDR2 SNEGSKA (reference sequence). V lost 6 bases, J lost 2 bases, and 6 bases stayed unmatched. The chain's CDR3 is CSALTGATYEQYF. Here the CDR3 DNA reads TGCAGTGCCCTGACAGGGGCTACCTACGAGCAGTACTTC.

Ten or more counts support this clonotype. The V and J genes are TRBV7-8 and TRBJ2-5; D is perhaps TRBD1 (6 bases). V lost 4 bases and J lost 2, with 17 bases in between. Germline V gives CDR1 SGHVS, CDR2 FQNEAQ. The CDR3 covers 16 residues. CDR3 in amino acids: CASSSQIGQKQETQYF. Written as DNA, the CDR3 is TGTGCCAGCAGCTCCCAAATCGGACAGAAACAAGAGACCCAGTACTTC.

This rearrangement joins TRBV27 to TRBJ2-7; D gene uncertain. The CDR3 sequence is 13 residues long. Germline lookup yields CDR1 MNHEY and CDR2 SMNVEV (reference sequence). Between the trimmed V and J ends, which lost 0 bases and 6 bases, there was a span of 9 bases. As DNA, the CDR3 is TGTGCCAGCAGTTTATCCCGAGTTTCCGAGCAGTACTTC. It encodes CASSLSRVSEQYF.

This clonotype was seen ten or more times. The rearrangement joins TRBV28 to TRBJ2-1, with D possibly matching TRBD1 (5 bases). Germline CDR1 and CDR2: MDHEN and SYDVKM. The CDR3 is made up of 15 amino acids. The V end lost 3 bases, the J end lost 8 bases, and 17 bases lay between the germline ends. The CDR3 nucleotides are TGTGCCAGCAGTTTCGCCGGTAGGGGCAGCGATGAGCAGTTCTTC. This translates into CASSFAGRGSDEQFF.

This clonotype was detected many times. V usage is TRBV6-1 and J usage is TRBJ2-7; D is uncertain. This CDR3 spans 14 amino acids. V lost 5 bases, J lost 4 bases, and 15 bases lay in between. Germline V CDR1 and CDR2: MNHNS, SASEGT. CDR3 protein: CASSYARSEYEQYF. DNA for the CDR3: TGTGCCAGCAGTTACGCGCGCAGTGAGTACGAGCAGTACTTC.